One and the same sample provided the 10 T cell receptor beta chains below, sequenced in a study of shared clonotypes between healthy human individuals. Sequencing used immunoSEQ multiplex PCR; TCRdb keeps in-frame clones, though not all of them. The data show just over 2,000,000 clones, over 85% seen once. CD45RO-negative CD8 cells positively selected for CCR7 made up the naive population, which excluded terminally differentiated effector memory CD45RA+ cells. What was sequenced was naive CD8+ T cells sorted from blood. These receptors were taken from a man between 18 and 35 years old in good health.

CDR3 amino acids: CASSDTDTVATEAFF. The CDR3 nucleotides read TGTGCCAGCAGCGACACAGATACAGTTGCCACTGAAGCTTTCTTT. This chain joins TRBV5-5 and TRBJ1-1; D remains ambiguous. CDR3 length equals 15 residues. Trimming removed 4 bases at V and 4 bases at J, with 17 bases between. Germline V CDR1 and CDR2: SGHKS, YYEKEE (reference sequence).

This chain joins TRBV9 and TRBJ2-7, with 14 bases fitting TRBD2. The germline CDR1 and CDR2 sequences are SGDLS and YYNGEE. With 4 bases clipped from V and 5 bases from J, the junction kept 5 bases outside the gene matches. The CDR3 contains 15 residues. The CDR3 coding sequence is TGTGCCAGCAGCAAGGGACTAGCGGGAGCTCACGAGCAGTACTTC. This gives the protein CASSKGLAGAHEQYF.

This rearrangement joins TRBV5-1 to TRBJ2-7; 7 positions agree with TRBD1. This CDR3 is 14 amino acids long. Trimming took 3 bases from V and 3 from J; bases not matched to a gene: 6. The germline V gene encodes CDR1 SGHRS and CDR2 YFSETQ. The CDR3 here is CASSSVGQSYEQYF. For the CDR3, the DNA is TGCGCCAGCAGCTCGGTGGGACAGAGCTACGAGCAGTACTTC.

This clone was recorded only once. The CDR3 is CASSQRLAGKESYEQYF. CDR3 in DNA: TGCGCCAGCAGCCAGAGACTAGCGGGAAAGGAATCCTACGAGCAGTACTTC. This chain uses TRBV4-1 with TRBJ2-7; 11 bases agree with TRBD2. CDR3 length equals 17 residues. Germline CDR1 reads MGHRA; CDR2 reads YSYEKL. Germline trimming cut 3 bases from V and 1 base from J; bases unmatched to any gene: 8.

CDR3 DNA: TGTGCCAGCAGCTTGGACATACAAGAGACCCAGTACTTC. The encoded protein is CASSLDIQETQYF. This sequence joins TRBV5-6 and TRBJ2-5; no firm D call. The germline V gene encodes CDR1 SGHDT and CDR2 YYEEEE. The CDR3 spans 13 residues. V was trimmed by 0 bases and J by 2 bases, leaving 5 bases between them. Variable domain in full (rest from reference TRBV5-6 and TRBJ2-5): DAGVTQSPTHLIKTRGQQVTLRCSPKSGHDTVSWYQQALGQGPQFIFQYYEEEERQRGNFPDRFSGHQFPNYSSELNVNALLLGDSALYLCASSLDIQETQYFGPGTRLLVL.

The rearrangement joins TRBV5-1 to TRBJ1-6; 7 nucleotides line up with TRBD1. The CDR3 runs 17 residues. Trimming at V came to 0 bases and at J to 2 bases, leaving 5 bases not matched to a gene. Germline loops: CDR1 SGHRS, CDR2 YFSETQ. CDR3: CASSLASGQAYNSPLHF. The CDR3 region has the DNA TGCGCCAGCAGCTTGGCCTCCGGACAGGCCTATAATTCACCCCTCCACTTT.

The chain joins TRBV11-2 to TRBJ2-1, with 8 bases aligning to TRBD2. The CDR3 totals 15 residues. The V gene's germline CDR1 is SGHAT and CDR2 FQNNGV. V was clipped by 3 bases and J by 6 bases; unmatched bases: 7. For the CDR3, the DNA is TGTGCCAGCAGCTTGGCGGGAGGTCCGCTCAATGAGCAGTTCTTC. Translating gives CASSLAGGPLNEQFF.

The genes are TRBV27 and TRBJ2-1; the D is unclear. The CDR3 consists of 11 residues. V shed 6 bases and J shed 5 bases, with 5 bases lying between them. The V gene's germline CDR1 is MNHEY and CDR2 SMNVEV (reference sequence). The CDR3 sequence is CASSSNNEQFF. CDR3 sequence (DNA): TGTGCCAGCAGCTCTAACAATGAGCAGTTCTTC.

The chain combines TRBV29-1 with TRBJ2-5, with D perhaps TRBD2 (6 bases). The CDR3 totals 15 residues. V was clipped by 0 bases and J by 4 bases, with 15 bases between them. The germline CDR1 and CDR2 sequences are SQVTM and ANQGSEA. Written as DNA, the CDR3 is TGCAGCGTTGAAGAGGGGGGATGGCACGGAGAGACCCAGTACTTC. Amino acid sequence: CSVEEGGWHGETQYF.

The gene calls are TRBV25-1 and TRBJ2-5, with TRBD1 identical over 9 bases. The CDR3 spans 17 residues. Trimming cost V 3 bases and J 1 base; bases outside gene matches: 9. Germline CDR1 MGHDK, CDR2 SYGVNS. The CDR3 here is CASSDRLTGGVQETQYF. CDR3 DNA sequence: TGTGCCAGCAGTGACCGATTGACAGGGGGGGTCCAAGAGACCCAGTACTTC.